This T cell receptor (beta chain) was obtained from a study of T cells in Graves' hyperthyroidism and ophthalmopathy. Study details: At the time of initial diagnosis and before any treatment, peripheral blood was collected. Study conclusions and caveats: A model built on 13 V-J features separated ophthalmopathy from stable hyperthyroidism.

It was RNA transcripts that yielded the amplified TCR beta CDR3 regions. In the first-round RT-PCR of the TCR CDR3, the HTBI primer set was used. TCRdb itself ran the multiplex PCR reads through MiXCR, one entry per CDR3 protein. This sample has about 420,000 distinct CDR3 sequences, with approximately 14% found just once. Hyperthyroidism in the patients, aged 18 to 65, was newly diagnosed and under 2 months in duration. Orbital computed tomography and thyroid ultrasound, together with serum TRAb and thyroxine and clinical symptoms, were used for diagnoses. In regard to this clonotype: What it binds is unknown.

The germline V gene encodes CDR1 DFQATT and CDR2 SNEGSKA (reference sequence). The CDR3 extends over 11 amino acids. V dropped 5 bases and J dropped 8 bases, with 12 bases sitting between them. This chain uses TRBV20-1 with TRBJ1-2; the D is unclear. The clonotype comes from a young woman with Graves' hyperthyroidism. Input material: blood. The DNA of the CDR3 is TGCAGTGCTCCCTCCCCGGGGGGCTACACCTTC. This encodes CSAPSPGGYTF.